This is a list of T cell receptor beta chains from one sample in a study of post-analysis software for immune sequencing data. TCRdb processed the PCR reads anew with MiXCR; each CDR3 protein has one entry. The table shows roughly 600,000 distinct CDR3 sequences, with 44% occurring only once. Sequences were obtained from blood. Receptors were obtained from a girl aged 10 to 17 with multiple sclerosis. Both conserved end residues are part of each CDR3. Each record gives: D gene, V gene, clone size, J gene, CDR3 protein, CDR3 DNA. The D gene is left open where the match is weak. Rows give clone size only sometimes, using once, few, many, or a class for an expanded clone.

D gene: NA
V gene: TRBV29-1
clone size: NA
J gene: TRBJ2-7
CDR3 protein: CSVEDFGGEGYEQYF
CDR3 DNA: TGCAGCGTTGAAGATTTTGGGGGAGAGGGATACGAGCAGTACTTC

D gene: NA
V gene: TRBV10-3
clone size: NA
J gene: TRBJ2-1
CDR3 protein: CAISESTAGSTNEQFF
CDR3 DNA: TGTGCCATCAGTGAGTCGACGGCAGGGTCAACCAATGAGCAGTTCTTC

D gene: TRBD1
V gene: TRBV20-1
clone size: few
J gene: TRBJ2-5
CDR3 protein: CSADPGTGGEETQYF
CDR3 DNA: TGCAGTGCCGATCCCGGGACAGGTGGTGAAGAGACCCAGTACTTC

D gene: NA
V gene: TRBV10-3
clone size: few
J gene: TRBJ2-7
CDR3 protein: CAVSEDIAGEQYF
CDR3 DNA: TGTGCCGTCAGCGAGGACATTGCAGGCGAGCAGTACTTC

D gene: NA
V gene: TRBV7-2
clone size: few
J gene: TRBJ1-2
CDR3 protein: CASSPRTGAYGYTF
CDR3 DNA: TGTGCCAGCAGCCCCAGGACTGGGGCCTATGGCTACACCTTC

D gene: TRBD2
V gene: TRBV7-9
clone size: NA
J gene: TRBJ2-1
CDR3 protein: CASPSGSLSGNEQFF
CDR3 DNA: TGTGCCAGCCCTAGCGGGAGCCTCTCGGGGAATGAGCAGTTCTTC

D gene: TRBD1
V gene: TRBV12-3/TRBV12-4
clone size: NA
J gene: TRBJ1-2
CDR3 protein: CASSYNRGLLYGYTF
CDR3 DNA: TGTGCCAGCAGTTACAACAGGGGGCTACTCTATGGCTACACCTTC

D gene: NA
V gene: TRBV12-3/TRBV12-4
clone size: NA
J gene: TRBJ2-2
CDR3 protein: CASRPGGANTGELFF
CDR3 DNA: TGTGCCAGCAGGCCAGGGGGGGCGAACACCGGGGAGCTGTTTTTT

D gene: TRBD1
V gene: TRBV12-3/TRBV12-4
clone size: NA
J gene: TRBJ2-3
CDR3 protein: CASSLDGRTGTQYF
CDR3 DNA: TGTGCCAGCAGTTTAGACGGGCGGACAGGAACGCAGTATTTT

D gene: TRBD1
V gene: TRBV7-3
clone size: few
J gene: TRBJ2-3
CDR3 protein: CASSSRTGRTDTQYF
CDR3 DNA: TGTGCCAGCAGCTCGCGGACAGGGCGCACAGATACGCAGTATTTT

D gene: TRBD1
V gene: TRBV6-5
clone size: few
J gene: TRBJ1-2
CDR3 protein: CASSYAPGGGYTF
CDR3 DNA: TGTGCCAGCAGTTACGCGCCAGGGGGTGGCTACACCTTC

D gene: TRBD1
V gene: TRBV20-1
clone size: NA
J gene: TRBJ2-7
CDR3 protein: CSARDQGTGAYEQYF
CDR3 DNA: TGCAGTGCTAGAGATCAGGGGACAGGGGCCTACGAGCAGTACTTC

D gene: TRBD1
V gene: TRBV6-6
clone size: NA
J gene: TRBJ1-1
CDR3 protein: CASSWEGANTEAFF
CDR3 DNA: TGTGCCAGCAGTTGGGAGGGGGCGAACACTGAAGCTTTCTTT

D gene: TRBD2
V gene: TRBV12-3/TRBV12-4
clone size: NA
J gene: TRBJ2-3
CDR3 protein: CASSLSGRVADTQYF
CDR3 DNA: TGTGCCAGCAGCTTAAGCGGGAGGGTGGCAGATACGCAGTATTTT

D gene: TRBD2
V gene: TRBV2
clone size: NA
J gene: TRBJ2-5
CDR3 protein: CASRAPTSGGWEETQYF
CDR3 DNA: TGTGCCAGCAGGGCCCCGACTAGCGGGGGCTGGGAAGAGACCCAGTACTTC

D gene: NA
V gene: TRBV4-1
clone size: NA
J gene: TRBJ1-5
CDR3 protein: CASSQEGGPQHF
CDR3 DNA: TGCGCCAGCAGCCAAGAGGGAGGGCCCCAGCATTTT

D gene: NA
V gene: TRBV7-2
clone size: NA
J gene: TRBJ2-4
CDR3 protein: CASSSVGYEQCF
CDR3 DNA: TGTGCCAGCAGCTCTGTTGGCTACGAGCAGTGCTTC

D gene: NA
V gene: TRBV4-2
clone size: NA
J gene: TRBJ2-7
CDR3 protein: CASSQDLRGYYEQYF
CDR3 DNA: TGTGCCAGCAGCCAAGATTTGAGGGGGTACTACGAGCAGTACTTC

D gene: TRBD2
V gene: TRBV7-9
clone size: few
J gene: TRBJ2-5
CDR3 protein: CASSGAGASGETQYF
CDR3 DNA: TGTGCCAGCAGCGGTGCGGGAGCCAGCGGTGAGACCCAGTACTTC

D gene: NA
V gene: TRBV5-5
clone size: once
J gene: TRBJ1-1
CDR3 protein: CASSLLVGSNTEAFF
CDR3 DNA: TGTGCCAGCAGCTTACTTGTTGGCAGCAACACTGAAGCTTTCTTT

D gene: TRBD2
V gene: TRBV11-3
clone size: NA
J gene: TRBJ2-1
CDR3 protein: CASTGTSGGLYNEQFF
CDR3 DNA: TGTGCCAGCACGGGGACTAGCGGGGGCCTCTACAATGAGCAGTTCTTC

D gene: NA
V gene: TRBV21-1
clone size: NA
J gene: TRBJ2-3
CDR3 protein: CASSKDTSGSTDTQYF
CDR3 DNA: TGTGCCAGCAGCAAAGATACTAGCGGGAGCACAGATACGCAGTATTTT

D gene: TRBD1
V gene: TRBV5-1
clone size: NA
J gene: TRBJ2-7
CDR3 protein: CASSSGQDGAEQYF
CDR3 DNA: TGCGCCAGCAGCTCCGGACAGGACGGAGCCGAGCAGTACTTC